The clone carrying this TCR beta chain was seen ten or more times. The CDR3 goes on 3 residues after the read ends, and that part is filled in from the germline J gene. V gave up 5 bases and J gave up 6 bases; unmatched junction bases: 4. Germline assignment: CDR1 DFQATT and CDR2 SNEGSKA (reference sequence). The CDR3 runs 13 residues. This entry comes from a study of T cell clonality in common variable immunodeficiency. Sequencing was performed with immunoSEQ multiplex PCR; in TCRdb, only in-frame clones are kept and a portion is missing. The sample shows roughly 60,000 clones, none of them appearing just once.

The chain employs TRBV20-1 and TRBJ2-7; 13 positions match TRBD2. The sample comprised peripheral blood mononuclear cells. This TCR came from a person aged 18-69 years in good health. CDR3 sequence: CSAWTSGRPEQYF. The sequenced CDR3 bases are TGCAGTGCTTGGACTAGCGGGAGACCCGAG.